This T cell receptor (beta chain) was found in a study of T cells expressing NK-cell markers. One entry per CDR3 protein, without DNA, is what TCRdb gives after re-calling the 5' RACE reads. This sample's table has 350,000 to 400,000 distinct CDR3 sequences. Sequenced sample: blood T cells: a sorted CD56 or NKG2C T cell subset, CD4+ or CD8+ T cells, or bulk PBMC T cells (not recorded which). This receptor was identified in a woman between 50 and 59 years old in good health.

The CDR3 sequence: CASSQYTGLATGANVLTF. The chain carries TRBV3-1 and TRBJ2-6; TCRdb's D call of TRBD2 is untestable without DNA. The CDR3 sequence is 18 residues long. Germline V gene sequence: CDR1 LGHDT, CDR2 YNNKEL (reference sequence).